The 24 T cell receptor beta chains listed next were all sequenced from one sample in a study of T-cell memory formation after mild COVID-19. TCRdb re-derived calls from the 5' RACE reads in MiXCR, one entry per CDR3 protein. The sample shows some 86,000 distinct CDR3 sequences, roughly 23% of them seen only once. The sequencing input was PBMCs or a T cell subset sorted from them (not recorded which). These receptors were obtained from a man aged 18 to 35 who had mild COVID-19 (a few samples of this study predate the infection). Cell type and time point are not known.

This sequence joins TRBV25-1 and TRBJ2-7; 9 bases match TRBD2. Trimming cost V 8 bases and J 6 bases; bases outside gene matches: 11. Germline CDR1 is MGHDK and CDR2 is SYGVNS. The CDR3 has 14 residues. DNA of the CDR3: TGTGCCAGCGGTAAAGCGGGGGGCTGGGGCGAGCAGTACTTC. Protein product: CASGKAGGWGEQYF.

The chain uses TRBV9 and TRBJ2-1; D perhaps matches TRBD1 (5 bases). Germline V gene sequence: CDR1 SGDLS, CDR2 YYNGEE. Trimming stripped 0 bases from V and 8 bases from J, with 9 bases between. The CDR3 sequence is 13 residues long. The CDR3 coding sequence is TGTGCCAGCAGCGTAGATTTAGGGGATGAGCAGTTCTTC. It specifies CASSVDLGDEQFF.

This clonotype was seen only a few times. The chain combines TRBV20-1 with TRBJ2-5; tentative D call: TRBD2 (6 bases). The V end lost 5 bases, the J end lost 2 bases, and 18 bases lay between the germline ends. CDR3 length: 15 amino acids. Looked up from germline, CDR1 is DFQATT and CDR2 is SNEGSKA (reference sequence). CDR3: CSASHPGGIQETQYF. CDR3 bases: TGCAGTGCTTCGCATCCCGGGGGTATTCAAGAGACCCAGTACTTC.

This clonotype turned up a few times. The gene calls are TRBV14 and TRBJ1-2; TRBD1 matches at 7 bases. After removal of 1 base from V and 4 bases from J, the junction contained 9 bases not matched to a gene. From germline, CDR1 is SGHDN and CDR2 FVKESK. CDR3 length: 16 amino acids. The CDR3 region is CASSQGTGHFRYGYTF. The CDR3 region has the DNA TGTGCCAGCAGCCAAGGGACAGGACATTTCCGCTATGGCTACACCTTC.

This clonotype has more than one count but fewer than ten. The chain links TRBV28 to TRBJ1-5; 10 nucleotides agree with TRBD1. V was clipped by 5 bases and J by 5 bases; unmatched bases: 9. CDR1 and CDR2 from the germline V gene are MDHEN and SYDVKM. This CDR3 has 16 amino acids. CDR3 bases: TGTGCCAGCAGTCCCTCGGGACAGGGGTTTTATCAGCCCCAGCATTTT. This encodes CASSPSGQGFYQPQHF.

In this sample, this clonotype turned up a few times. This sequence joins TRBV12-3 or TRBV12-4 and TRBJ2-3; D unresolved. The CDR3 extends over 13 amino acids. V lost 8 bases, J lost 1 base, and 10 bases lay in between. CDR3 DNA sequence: TGTGCCAGCGGGCCGGTGGGCACAGATACGCAGTATTTT. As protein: CASGPVGTDTQYF.

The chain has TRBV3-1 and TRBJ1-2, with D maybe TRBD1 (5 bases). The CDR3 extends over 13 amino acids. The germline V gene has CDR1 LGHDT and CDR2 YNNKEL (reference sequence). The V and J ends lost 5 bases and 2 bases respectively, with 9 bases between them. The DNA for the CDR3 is TGTGCCAGCAGCTGGGGACTCAACTATGGCTACACCTTC. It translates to CASSWGLNYGYTF.

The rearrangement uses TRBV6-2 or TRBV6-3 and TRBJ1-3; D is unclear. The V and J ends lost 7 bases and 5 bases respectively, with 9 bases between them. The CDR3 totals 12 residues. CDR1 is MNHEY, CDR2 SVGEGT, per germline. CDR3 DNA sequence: TGTGCCAGCACGTCGTTAAGAAACACCATATATTTT. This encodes CASTSLRNTIYF.

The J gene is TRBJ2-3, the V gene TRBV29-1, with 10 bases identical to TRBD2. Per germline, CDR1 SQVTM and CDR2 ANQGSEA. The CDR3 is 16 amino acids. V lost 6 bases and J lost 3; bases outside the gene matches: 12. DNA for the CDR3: TGCAGCGTGACGCAGGGTAGCGGGGGGACGACAGATACGCAGTATTTT. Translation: CSVTQGSGGTTDTQYF.

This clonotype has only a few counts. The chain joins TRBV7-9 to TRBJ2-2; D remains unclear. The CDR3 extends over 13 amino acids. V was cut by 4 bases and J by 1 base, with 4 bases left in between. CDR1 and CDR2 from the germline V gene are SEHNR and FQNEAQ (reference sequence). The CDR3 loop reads CASSSGNTGELFF. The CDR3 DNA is TGTGCCAGCAGCTCCGGGAACACCGGGGAGCTGTTTTTT.

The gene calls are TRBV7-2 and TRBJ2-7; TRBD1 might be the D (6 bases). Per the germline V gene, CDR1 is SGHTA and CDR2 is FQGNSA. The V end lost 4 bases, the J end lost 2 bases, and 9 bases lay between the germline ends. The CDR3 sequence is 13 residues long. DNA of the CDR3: TGTGCCAGCAGCTGGGACACGACCTACGAGCAGTACGTC. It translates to CASSWDTTYEQYV.

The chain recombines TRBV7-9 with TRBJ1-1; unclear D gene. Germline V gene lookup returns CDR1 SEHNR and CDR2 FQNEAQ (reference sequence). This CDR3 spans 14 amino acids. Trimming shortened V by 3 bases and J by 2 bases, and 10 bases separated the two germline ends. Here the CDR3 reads CASSFRGHNTEAFF. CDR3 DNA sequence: TGTGCCAGCAGCTTTCGAGGCCACAACACTGAAGCTTTCTTT.

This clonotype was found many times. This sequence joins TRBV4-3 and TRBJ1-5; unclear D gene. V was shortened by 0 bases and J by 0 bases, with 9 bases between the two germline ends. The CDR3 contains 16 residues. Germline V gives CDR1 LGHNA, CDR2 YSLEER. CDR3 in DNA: TGCGCCAGCAGCCAAGATTGGACCAATAGCAATCAGCCCCAGCATTTT. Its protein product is CASSQDWTNSNQPQHF.

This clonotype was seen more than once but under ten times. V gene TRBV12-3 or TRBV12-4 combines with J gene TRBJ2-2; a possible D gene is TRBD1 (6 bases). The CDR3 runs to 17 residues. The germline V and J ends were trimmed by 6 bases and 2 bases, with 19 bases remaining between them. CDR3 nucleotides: TGTGCCAGCAGCACTCCCCGGGACAACTCAAACACCGGGGAGCTGTTTTTT. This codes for CASSTPRDNSNTGELFF.

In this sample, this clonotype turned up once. The CDR3 loop is CASSLTSRNTGELFF. The CDR3 nucleotides read TGTGCCAGCAGCTTGACTAGCAGGAACACCGGGGAGCTGTTTTTT. The chain recombines TRBV7-6 with TRBJ2-2; 7 bases fit TRBD2. V lost 3 bases and J lost 1; bases outside the gene matches: 2. CDR1 and CDR2 from the germline V gene are SGHVS and FNYEAQ. The CDR3 length is 15 residues.

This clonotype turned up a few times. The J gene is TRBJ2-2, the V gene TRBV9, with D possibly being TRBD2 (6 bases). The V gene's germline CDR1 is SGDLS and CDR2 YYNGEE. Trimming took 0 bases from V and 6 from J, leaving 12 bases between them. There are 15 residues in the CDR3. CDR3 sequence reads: CASSVVGGEAGELFF. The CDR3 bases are TGTGCCAGCAGCGTAGTCGGGGGAGAGGCCGGGGAGCTGTTTTTT.

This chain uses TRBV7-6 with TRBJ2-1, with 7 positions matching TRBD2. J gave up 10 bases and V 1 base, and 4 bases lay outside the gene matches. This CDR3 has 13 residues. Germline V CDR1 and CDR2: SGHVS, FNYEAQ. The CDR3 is CASSLGGAGEQFF. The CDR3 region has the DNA TGTGCCAGCAGCTTAGGGGGAGCGGGGGAGCAGTTCTTC.

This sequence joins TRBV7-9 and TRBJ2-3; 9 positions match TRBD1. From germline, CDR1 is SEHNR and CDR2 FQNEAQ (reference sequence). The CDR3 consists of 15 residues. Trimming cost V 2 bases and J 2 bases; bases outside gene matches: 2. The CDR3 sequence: CASSLTGGVTDTQYF. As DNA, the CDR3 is TGTGCCAGCAGCTTAACAGGGGGCGTCACAGATACGCAGTATTTT.

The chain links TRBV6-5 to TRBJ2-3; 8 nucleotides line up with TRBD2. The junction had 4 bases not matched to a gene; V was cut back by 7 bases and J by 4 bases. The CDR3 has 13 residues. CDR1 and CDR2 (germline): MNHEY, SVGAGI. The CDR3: CASNGGAADTQYF. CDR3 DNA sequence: TGTGCCAGCAACGGGGGGGCCGCAGATACGCAGTATTTT.

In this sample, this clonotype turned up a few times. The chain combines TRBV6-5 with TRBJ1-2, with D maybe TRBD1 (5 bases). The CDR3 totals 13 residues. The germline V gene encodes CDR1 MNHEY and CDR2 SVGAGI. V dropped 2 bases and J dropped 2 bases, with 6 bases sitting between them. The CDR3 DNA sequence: TGTGCCAGCAGTTACGGGGACAACTATGGCTACACCTTC. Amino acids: CASSYGDNYGYTF.

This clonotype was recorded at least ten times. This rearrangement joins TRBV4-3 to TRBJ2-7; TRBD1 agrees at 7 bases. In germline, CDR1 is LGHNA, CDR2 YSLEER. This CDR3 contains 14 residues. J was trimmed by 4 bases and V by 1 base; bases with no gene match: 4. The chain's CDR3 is CASSQGQGDYEQYF. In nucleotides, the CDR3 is TGCGCCAGCAGCCAAGGACAGGGAGATTACGAGCAGTACTTC.

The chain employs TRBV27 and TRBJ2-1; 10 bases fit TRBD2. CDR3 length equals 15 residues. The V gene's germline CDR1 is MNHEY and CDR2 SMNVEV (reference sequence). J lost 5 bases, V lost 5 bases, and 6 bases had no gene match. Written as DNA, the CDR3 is TGTGCCAGCAGTCCGCCACTAGCGGGACACAATGAGCAGTTCTTC. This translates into CASSPPLAGHNEQFF.

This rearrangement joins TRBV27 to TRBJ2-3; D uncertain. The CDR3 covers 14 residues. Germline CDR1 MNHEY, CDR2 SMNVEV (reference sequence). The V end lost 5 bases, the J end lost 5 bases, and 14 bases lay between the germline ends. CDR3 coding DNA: TGTGCCAGCAGTATGGCCTTGACGGGAGATACGCAGTATTTT. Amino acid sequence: CASSMALTGDTQYF.

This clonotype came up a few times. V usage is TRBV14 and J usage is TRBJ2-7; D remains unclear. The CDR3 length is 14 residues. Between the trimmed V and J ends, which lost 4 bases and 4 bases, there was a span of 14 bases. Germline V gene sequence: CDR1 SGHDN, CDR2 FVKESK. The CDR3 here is CASSPDLKIYEQYV. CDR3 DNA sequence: TGTGCCAGCAGCCCGGACCTCAAGATTTACGAGCAGTACGTC.